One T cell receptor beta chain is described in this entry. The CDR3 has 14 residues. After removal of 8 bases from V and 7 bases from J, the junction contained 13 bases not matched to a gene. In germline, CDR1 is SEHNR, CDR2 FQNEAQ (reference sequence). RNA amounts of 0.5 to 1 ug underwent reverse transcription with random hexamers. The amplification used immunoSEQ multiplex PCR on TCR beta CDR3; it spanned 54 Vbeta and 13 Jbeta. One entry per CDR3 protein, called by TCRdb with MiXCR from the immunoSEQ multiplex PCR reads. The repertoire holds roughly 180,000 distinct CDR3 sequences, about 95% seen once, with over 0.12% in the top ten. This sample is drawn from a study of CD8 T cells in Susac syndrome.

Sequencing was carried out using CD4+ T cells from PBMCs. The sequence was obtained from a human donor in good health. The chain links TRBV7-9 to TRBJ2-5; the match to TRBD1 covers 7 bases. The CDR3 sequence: CASLLEGASRTQYF. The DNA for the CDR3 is TGTGCCAGCCTGCTCGAGGGGGCCTCGCGGACCCAGTACTTC.